One sample yielded the 2 T cell receptor beta chains listed below, sequenced in a study of Graves' ophthalmopathy and Graves' hyperthyroidism (dated by TCRdb to the late 2010s). Sequencing instrument: Illumina HiSeq 2000. TCR beta CDR3 regions were amplified from RNA transcripts for repertoire sequencing. The first round of RT-PCR was done with HTBI primers and the Qiagen OneStep RT-PCR kit, and was followed by a second round of multiplex PCR, then size selection and purification. TCRdb ran its own pipeline on the public reads, namely fastp trimming at Q25 and MiXCR clone calling, and kept in-frame beta chains. CDR3 protein duplicates are merged, each entry listing the most common genes and DNA. In all, the sample holds about 1.1 million distinct CDR3 sequences, and 35% to 40% of those were seen once. Around 10% of the sample lies in the top ten. Sequences were obtained from peripheral blood or thyroid tissue (not recorded which). These receptors all come from an adult man with Graves' hyperthyroidism.

There are many counts of this clonotype. V is TRBV7-9 and J is TRBJ2-7, with 9 nucleotides matching TRBD1. The CDR3 has 14 residues. Per the germline V gene, CDR1 is SEHNR and CDR2 is FQNEAQ (reference sequence). J lost 7 bases, V lost 8 bases, and 12 bases had no gene match. The chain's CDR3 is CASGYPGQGGEQYF. As DNA, the CDR3 is TGTGCCAGCGGATATCCGGGACAGGGCGGAGAGCAGTACTTC.

The chain combines TRBV27 with TRBJ2-7, with unresolved D. V was pared by 6 bases and J by 3 bases, with 9 bases between. Looked up from germline, CDR1 is MNHEY and CDR2 is SMNVEV (reference sequence). The length of the CDR3 is 12 residues. The CDR3 bases are TGTGCCAGCAGGAAAATAGGCTACGAGCAGTACTTC. As protein: CASRKIGYEQYF.